The following is a T cell receptor (beta chain) sequence with its context. This record comes from a study of blood T cell repertoires in COVID-19. Study as a whole: The United States, Italy and Spain were the sources of the acute and convalescent COVID-19 samples. Sample material is recorded as cDNA or gDNA derived from T cells, B-cell-depleted T cells, or PBMCs.

CDR1 and CDR2 (germline): MNHEY, SVGAGI. The CDR3 has 13 residues. V was trimmed by 4 bases and J by 6 bases, leaving 13 bases between them. Under the authors' procedure: Reference gene primers were amplified, and this amplification served to estimate nucleated cell counts. Assay used: immunoSEQ multiplex PCR; TCRdb lists only in-frame clones, some missing. V and J calls and clone size are as listed in that table; D and trimming were resolved from the DNA. Among approximately 89,000 clones listed, 85% were seen once. V gene TRBV6-5 combines with J gene TRBJ2-7; D may be TRBD1 (5 bases). The sequence was obtained from a woman in her 70s with acute or convalescent COVID-19. Source material: peripheral blood. The CDR3 here is CASSSSRVGEQYV. CDR3 bases: TGTGCCAGCAGTTCCAGCAGGGTGGGCGAGCAGTACGTC.